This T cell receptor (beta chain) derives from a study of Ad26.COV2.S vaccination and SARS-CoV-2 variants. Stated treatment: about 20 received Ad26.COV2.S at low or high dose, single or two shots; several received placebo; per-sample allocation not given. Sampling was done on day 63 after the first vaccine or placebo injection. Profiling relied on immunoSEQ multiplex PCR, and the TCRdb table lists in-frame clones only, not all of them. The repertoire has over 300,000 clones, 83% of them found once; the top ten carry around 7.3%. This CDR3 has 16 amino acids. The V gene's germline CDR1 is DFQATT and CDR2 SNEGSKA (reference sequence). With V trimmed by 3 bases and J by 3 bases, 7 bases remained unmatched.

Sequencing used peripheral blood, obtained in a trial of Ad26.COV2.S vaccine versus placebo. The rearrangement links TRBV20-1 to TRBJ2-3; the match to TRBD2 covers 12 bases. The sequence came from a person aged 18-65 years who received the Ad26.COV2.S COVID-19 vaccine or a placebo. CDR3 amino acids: CSASSGLAGGTDTQYF. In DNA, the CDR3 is TGCAGTGCTAGTTCGGGCCTAGCGGGAGGGACAGATACGCAGTATTTT.